Listed below are T cell receptor beta chains from one sample, sequenced in a study of PD-1 blockade in classical Hodgkin lymphoma. Assay: immunoSEQ multiplex PCR; the TCRdb copy retains only in-frame clones and omits some. The sample records roughly 90,000 clones, roughly four fifths being singletons. Sequenced material: peripheral blood mononuclear cells (PBMCs), taken before the second cycle of nivolumab. The receptors shown here come from a human donor with classical Hodgkin lymphoma. CDR3s include the opening cysteine and the closing phenylalanine or tryptophan. A D gene is named only where the DNA matches it firmly. The listing skips clone size in some rows; elsewhere it reads once, few, many or a size class.

>once|TRBV14|.|14|TRBJ2-1
TGTGCCAGCAGCCAAGTGTTGGGTGGTCGGGAGCAGTTCTTC
CASSQVLGGREQFF
>.|TRBV10-3|.|13|TRBJ1-1
TGTGCCATCAATCTGGGACATGGCACTGAAGCTTTCTTT
CAINLGHGTEAFF
>.|TRBV7-2|.|14|TRBJ2-3
TGTGCCAGCAGCTTAGTTGCCACCACAGATACGCAGTATTTT
CASSLVATTDTQYF
>.|TRBV15|.|15|TRBJ2-7
TGTGCCACCAGCAGAGGCGGGGACGCCCGGCACGAGCAGTACTTC
CATSRGGDARHEQYF
>once|TRBV5-1|TRBD2|16|TRBJ2-1
TGCGCCAGCAGCGCGGGGCGGCTAGCGGGAGCGGGGGAGCAGTTCTTC
CASSAGRLAGAGEQFF
>.|TRBV11-2|.|12|TRBJ2-7
TGTGCCAGCAGACGCGAATTGAGGGAGCAGTACTTC
CASRRELREQYF
>.|TRBV11-2|.|16|TRBJ2-2
TGTGCCAGCAGCTTAGAGAGGGTTAGGAACACCGGGGAGCTGTTTTTT
CASSLERVRNTGELFF
>.|TRBV28|.|14|TRBJ2-3
TGTGCCAGCAGTTTATCCCAGGTCGGGGATACGCAGTATTTT
CASSLSQVGDTQYF
>.|TRBV7-8|.|15|TRBJ2-1
TGTGCCAGCAGCCGACTCGGGATCTCCTACAATGAGCAGTTCTTC
CASSRLGISYNEQFF
>.|TRBV4-3|.|14|TRBJ1-6
TGCGCCAGCAGCCAAGATAGTGGGTCTTCACCCCTCCACTTT
CASSQDSGSSPLHF
>.|TRBV5-1|.|13|TRBJ2-7
TGCGCCAGCAGCCCCGGTAGTACCTACGAGCAGTACTTC
CASSPGSTYEQYF
>.|TRBV14|.|15|TRBJ2-1
TGTGCCAGCAGCCTCGGGCCGATCTCCTACAATGAGCAGTTCTTC
CASSLGPISYNEQFF
>.|TRBV5-6|.|12|TRBJ2-7
TGTGCCAGCAGCTTGGGAGCTCGGGAGCAGTACTTC
CASSLGAREQYF
>many|TRBV2|.|13|TRBJ1-1
TGTGCCAGCAGTAGACAGGCGAACACTGAAGCTTTCTTT
CASSRQANTEAFF
>.|TRBV6-1|TRBD1|16|TRBJ2-3
TGTGCCAGCAGTGAGGCACAGGGGTCGACCACAGATACGCAGTATTTT
CASSEAQGSTTDTQYF
>.|TRBV2|.|13|TRBJ2-3
TGTGCCAGCAGTTTGGCAGGCACAGATACGCAGTATTTT
CASSLAGTDTQYF